Listed here are 22 T cell receptor beta chains from one sample, sequenced in a study of cytomegalovirus exposure and HLA in healthy donors. Only in-frame clones appear in the TCRdb table, and some are missing; sequencing was by immunoSEQ multiplex PCR. Of about 250,000 clones listed, roughly 87% are singletons. Sequencing used PBMCs. The receptor set was obtained from a man aged 18 to 29 in good health and CMV-seropositive.

This clone has at least ten counts. The rearrangement uses TRBV10-2 and TRBJ1-5; the D is unclear. The CDR3 covers 14 residues. Trimming removed 5 bases at V and 7 bases at J, with 15 bases between. Looked up from germline, CDR1 is WSHSY and CDR2 is SAAADI. The CDR3 region is CASSNPGPMQPQHF. CDR3 sequence (DNA): TGCGCCAGCAGTAACCCCGGCCCCATGCAGCCCCAGCATTTT.

The chain joins TRBV6-1 to TRBJ2-7, with TRBD2 identical over 8 bases. Trimming took 5 bases from V and 6 from J; bases not matched to a gene: 6. The CDR3 contains 13 residues. Germline V lookup: CDR1 MNHNS, CDR2 SASEGT. The CDR3 here is CASSPREGTEQYF. The CDR3 coding sequence is TGTGCCAGCAGTCCCCGGGAGGGTACCGAGCAGTACTTC.

The V call is TRBV2, the J call TRBJ1-1; 8 bases agree with TRBD1. CDR1 is SNHLY, CDR2 FYNNEI, per germline. CDR3 length: 14 residues. Unmatched junction bases numbered 4, after V lost 4 bases and J lost 3 bases. CDR3 protein: CASSGDRPYTEAFF. CDR3 coding DNA: TGTGCCAGCAGTGGGGACAGGCCGTACACTGAAGCTTTCTTT.

This chain connects TRBV5-4 to TRBJ2-1, with 10 bases aligning to TRBD2. V lost 3 bases and J lost 4; bases outside the gene matches: 4. Germline CDR1 reads SGHNT; CDR2 reads YYREEE (reference sequence). The CDR3 has 15 amino acids. CDR3 sequence: CASSYTSGTYNEQFF. The CDR3 DNA reads TGTGCCAGCAGCTACACTAGCGGGACTTACAATGAGCAGTTCTTC.

This clone showed up just once. V and J are TRBV9 and TRBJ2-3; a weak D match, TRBD2 (6 bases). Deletions cut 0 bases from V and 6 bases from J, with 11 bases between. Germline values: CDR1 SGDLS, CDR2 YYNGEE. The CDR3 runs 14 residues. The CDR3 bases are TGTGCCAGCAGCGTAGCGGGGGTAATGGATACGCAGTATTTT. Protein sequence: CASSVAGVMDTQYF.

This chain links TRBV28 with TRBJ1-5, with D unclear. CDR3 size: 12 residues. Looked up from germline, CDR1 is MDHEN and CDR2 is SYDVKM. Trimming took 5 bases from V and 9 from J, leaving 11 bases between them. This chain's CDR3 is CASSPSRGPQHF. The CDR3, as DNA: TGTGCCAGCAGTCCCTCACGAGGGCCCCAGCATTTT.

The rearrangement joins TRBV7-6 to TRBJ2-7; TRBD2 aligns across 7 bases. The CDR3 contains 16 residues. With V trimmed by 0 bases and J by 6 bases, 11 bases remained unmatched. Germline V gene data show CDR1 as SGHVS and CDR2 as FNYEAQ. The CDR3 is CASSLAGGGRLSEQYF. The CDR3 DNA is TGTGCCAGCAGCTTAGCTGGGGGAGGGCGCTTATCCGAGCAGTACTTC.

The genes are TRBV27 and TRBJ2-1; 12 positions agree with TRBD2. Germline trimming cut 8 bases from V and 8 bases from J; bases unmatched to any gene: 7. Germline values: CDR1 MNHEY, CDR2 SMNVEV (reference sequence). The CDR3 length is 14 residues. DNA of the CDR3: TGTGCCAGCTCCGGACTAGCGGGAATCGATGAGCAGTTCTTC. It translates to CASSGLAGIDEQFF.

V gene TRBV6-1 combines with J gene TRBJ1-2; TRBD1 matches 7 bases. CDR1 and CDR2 from the germline V gene are MNHNS and SASEGT. The CDR3 is made up of 15 amino acids. Trimming at V came to 2 bases and at J to 8 bases, leaving 11 bases not matched to a gene. The CDR3 nucleotides read TGTGCCAGCAGTGAACCTCCGGACAGGACGGGCGGCTACACCTTC. Translating gives CASSEPPDRTGGYTF.

J is TRBJ2-1 and V is TRBV5-4, with 10 bases matching TRBD1. The CDR3 totals 14 residues. The germline V gene has CDR1 SGHNT and CDR2 YYREEE (reference sequence). After removal of 4 bases from V and 6 bases from J, the junction contained 4 bases not matched to a gene. As DNA, the CDR3 is TGTGCCAGCAGCCCCGGGACAGGGGCCAATGAGCAGTTCTTC. It translates to CASSPGTGANEQFF.

The count of this clone is one. The chain recombines TRBV2 with TRBJ2-5, with 7 bases lining up with TRBD2. Germline trimming cut 6 bases from V and 4 bases from J; bases unmatched to any gene: 11. Germline values: CDR1 SNHLY, CDR2 FYNNEI. The length of the CDR3 is 15 residues. CDR3 residues: CASSTKTSPRETQYF. CDR3 nucleotides: TGTGCCAGCAGCACAAAGACTAGCCCCCGAGAGACCCAGTACTTC.

The V gene is TRBV18, the J gene TRBJ2-1; D unresolved. Per germline, CDR1 KGHSH and CDR2 LQKENI. The V gene lost 3 bases and the J gene lost 9 bases, with 12 bases spanning the gap. This CDR3 comprises 13 residues. The CDR3 region has the DNA TGTGCCAGCTCACCGCCCGCGACGGGTGAGCAGTTCTTC. Its protein product is CASSPPATGEQFF.

The chain links TRBV12-2 to TRBJ1-3; the table names TRBD1, a call not compared with the DNA. TRBV12-2 is flagged as a pseudogene. The CDR3 is 13 residues long. The CDR3 spells CASRLHSGNTIYF. The CDR3 DNA sequence: TGTGCAAGTCGCTTACACTCTGGAAACACCATATATTTT.

Here the CDR3 reads CASSARGQGAHEQYF. In nucleotides, the CDR3 is TGTGCCAGCAGTGCTCGGGGACAGGGGGCGCATGAGCAGTACTTC. The chain recombines TRBV2 with TRBJ2-7; 12 bases align to TRBD1. The V gene's germline CDR1 is SNHLY and CDR2 FYNNEI. Losses at the gene ends were 4 bases for V and 7 bases for J; bases not matched to a gene: 8. The CDR3 contains 15 residues.

The V gene is TRBV10-2, the J gene TRBJ1-1; D is uncertain. Germline V gene data show CDR1 as WSHSY and CDR2 as SAAADI. This CDR3 is 12 amino acids long. The V and J ends lost 9 bases and 3 bases respectively, with 11 bases between them. The CDR3 bases are TGCGCCAGTAATGACGAATACACTGAAGCTTTCTTT. Its translation is CASNDEYTEAFF.

The gene calls are TRBV30 and TRBJ1-1; D remains ambiguous. V lost 2 bases to trimming and J lost 0 bases, with 7 bases between them. Germline CDR1 and CDR2: GTSNPN and SVGIG (reference sequence). CDR3 length: 13 residues. The CDR3 region is CAWSLELNTEAFF. CDR3 sequence (DNA): TGTGCCTGGAGTTTAGAGTTGAACACTGAAGCTTTCTTT.

This rearrangement joins TRBV9 to TRBJ2-1, with 11 bases aligning to TRBD2. CDR1 is SGDLS, CDR2 YYNGEE, per germline. The CDR3 contains 16 residues. Unmatched junction bases numbered 8, after V lost 4 bases and J lost 5 bases. The CDR3 DNA reads as TGTGCCAGCAGCTCGCGGGGGACTAGCGGAAACAATGAGCAGTTCTTC. Encoded protein: CASSSRGTSGNNEQFF.

The CDR3 sequence is CASSHMGVAEAFF. CDR3 DNA: TGTGCCAGCAGCCATATGGGGGTTGCTGAAGCTTTCTTT. The rearrangement joins TRBV14 to TRBJ1-1; D is possibly TRBD1 (5 bases). Germline V gene data show CDR1 as SGHDN and CDR2 as FVKESK. This CDR3 contains 13 residues. Trimming cost V 3 bases and J 6 bases, with 11 bases left between them.

This chain joins TRBV29-1 and TRBJ2-7, with 7 bases fitting TRBD1. V lost 6 bases to trimming and J lost 3 bases; unmatched junction nucleotides: 5. The CDR3 spans 12 residues. CDR1 SQVTM and CDR2 ANQGSEA come from the germline V gene. The CDR3 DNA is TGCAGCGTCCCAGGGGGTCTCTACGAGCAGTACTTC. Encoded protein: CSVPGGLYEQYF.

V usage is TRBV10-3 and J usage is TRBJ2-1; 11 bases are shared with TRBD2. This CDR3 is built from 15 residues. The germline gives CDR1 ENHRY, CDR2 SYGVKD. Unmatched junction bases numbered 8, after V lost 6 bases and J lost 7 bases. CDR3 in amino acids: CAIRTGLAGPNEQFF. The CDR3 DNA reads as TGTGCCATCAGAACTGGACTAGCGGGCCCAAATGAGCAGTTCTTC.

Only a few counts were recorded for this clone. The J gene is TRBJ2-5, the V gene TRBV11-2, with 9 bases lining up with TRBD1. Trimming cost V 6 bases and J 5 bases; bases outside gene matches: 10. The CDR3 length is 15 residues. Germline V gene sequence: CDR1 SGHAT, CDR2 FQNNGV. CDR3 nucleotides: TGTGCCAGCAGACCGGGACAGGGTCCCAGGGAGACCCAGTACTTC. Translating gives CASRPGQGPRETQYF.

This clone appeared a single time. The chain has TRBV6-5 and TRBJ2-3, with D tentatively TRBD2 (6 bases). Germline V gene sequence: CDR1 MNHEY, CDR2 SVGAGI. V was trimmed by 1 base and J by 3 bases, leaving 11 bases between them. CDR3 size: 15 residues. CDR3: CASSYYDGRTDTQYF. In DNA, the CDR3 is TGTGCCAGCAGTTACTATGACGGGAGAACAGATACGCAGTATTTT.